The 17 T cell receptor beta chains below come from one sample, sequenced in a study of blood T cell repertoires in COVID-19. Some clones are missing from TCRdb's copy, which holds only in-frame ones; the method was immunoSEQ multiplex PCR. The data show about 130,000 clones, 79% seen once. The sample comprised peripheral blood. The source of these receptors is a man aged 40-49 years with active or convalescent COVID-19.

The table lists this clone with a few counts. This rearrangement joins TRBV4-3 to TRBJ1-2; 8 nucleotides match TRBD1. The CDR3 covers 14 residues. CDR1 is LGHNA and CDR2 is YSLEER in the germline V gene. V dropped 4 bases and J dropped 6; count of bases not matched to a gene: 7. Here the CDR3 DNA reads TGCGCCAGCAGCCGAGGGACAGGACCAAATGGCTACACCTTC. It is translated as CASSRGTGPNGYTF.

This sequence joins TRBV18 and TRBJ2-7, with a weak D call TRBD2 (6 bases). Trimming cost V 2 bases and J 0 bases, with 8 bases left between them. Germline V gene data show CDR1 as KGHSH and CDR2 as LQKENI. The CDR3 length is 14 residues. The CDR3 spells CASSPTSTSYEQYF. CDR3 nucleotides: TGTGCCAGCTCACCAACTAGCACCTCCTACGAGCAGTACTTC.

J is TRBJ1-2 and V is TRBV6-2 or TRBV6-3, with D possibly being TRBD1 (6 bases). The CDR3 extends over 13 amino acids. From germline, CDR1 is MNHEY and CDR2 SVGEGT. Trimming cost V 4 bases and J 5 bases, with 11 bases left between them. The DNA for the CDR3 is TGTGCCAGCAGTTCCCGGGACATTTATGGCTACACCTTC. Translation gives CASSSRDIYGYTF.

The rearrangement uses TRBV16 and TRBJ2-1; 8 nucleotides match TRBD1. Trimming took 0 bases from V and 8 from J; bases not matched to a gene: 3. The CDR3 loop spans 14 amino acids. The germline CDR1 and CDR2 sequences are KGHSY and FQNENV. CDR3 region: CASSQSPGGHEQFF. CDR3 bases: TGTGCCAGCAGCCAATCCCCAGGGGGCCATGAGCAGTTCTTC.

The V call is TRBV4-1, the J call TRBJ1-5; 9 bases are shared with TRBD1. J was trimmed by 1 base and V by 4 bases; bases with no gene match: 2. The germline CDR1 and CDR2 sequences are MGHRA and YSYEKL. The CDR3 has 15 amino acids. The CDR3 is CASSPGTGSNQPQHF. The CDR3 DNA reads TGCGCCAGCAGCCCCGGGACAGGGAGCAATCAGCCCCAGCATTTT.

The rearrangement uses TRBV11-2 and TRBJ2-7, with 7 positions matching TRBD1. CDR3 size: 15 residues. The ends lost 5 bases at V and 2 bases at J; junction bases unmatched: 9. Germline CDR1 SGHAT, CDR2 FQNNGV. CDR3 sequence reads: CASSETGQLTYEQYF. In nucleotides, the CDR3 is TGTGCCAGCAGCGAAACGGGACAGCTTACCTACGAGCAGTACTTC. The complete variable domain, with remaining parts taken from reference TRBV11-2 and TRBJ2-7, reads EAGVAQSPRYKIIEKRQSVAFWCNPISGHATLYWYQQILGQGPKLLIQFQNNGVVDDSQLPKDRFSAERLKGVDSTLKIQPAKLEDSAVYLCASSETGQLTYEQYFGPGTRLTVT.

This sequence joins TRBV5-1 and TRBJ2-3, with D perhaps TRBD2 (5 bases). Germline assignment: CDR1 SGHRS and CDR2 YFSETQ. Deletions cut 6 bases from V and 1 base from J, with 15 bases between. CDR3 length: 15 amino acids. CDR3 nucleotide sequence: TGCGCCAGCAACCCTGGACTTCTGGGCACAGATACGCAGTATTTT. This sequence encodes CASNPGLLGTDTQYF.

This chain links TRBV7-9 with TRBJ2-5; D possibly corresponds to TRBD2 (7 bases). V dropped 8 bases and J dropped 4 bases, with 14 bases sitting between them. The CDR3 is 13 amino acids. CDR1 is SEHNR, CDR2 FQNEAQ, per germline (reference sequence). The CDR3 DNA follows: TGTGCCAGCCAGGCGGGGGCCGCAGAGACCCAGTACTTC. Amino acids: CASQAGAAETQYF.

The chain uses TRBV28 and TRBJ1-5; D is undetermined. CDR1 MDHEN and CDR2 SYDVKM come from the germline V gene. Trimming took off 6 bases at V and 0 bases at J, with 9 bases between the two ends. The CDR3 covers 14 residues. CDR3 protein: CASRLGGSNQPQHF. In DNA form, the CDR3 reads TGTGCCAGCAGACTAGGTGGTAGCAATCAGCCCCAGCATTTT.

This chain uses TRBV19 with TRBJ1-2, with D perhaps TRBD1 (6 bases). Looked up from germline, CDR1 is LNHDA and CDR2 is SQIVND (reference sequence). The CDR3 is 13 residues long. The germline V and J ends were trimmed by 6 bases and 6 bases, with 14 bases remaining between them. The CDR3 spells CASRKQGKDGYTF. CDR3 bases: TGTGCCAGTAGGAAACAGGGAAAGGATGGCTACACCTTC.

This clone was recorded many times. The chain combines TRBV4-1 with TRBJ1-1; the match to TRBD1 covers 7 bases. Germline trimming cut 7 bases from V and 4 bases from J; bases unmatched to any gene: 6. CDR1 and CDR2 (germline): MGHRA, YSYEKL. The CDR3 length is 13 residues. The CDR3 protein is CASNAGGTTEAFF. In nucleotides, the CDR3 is TGCGCCAGCAACGCAGGGGGGACCACTGAAGCTTTCTTT.

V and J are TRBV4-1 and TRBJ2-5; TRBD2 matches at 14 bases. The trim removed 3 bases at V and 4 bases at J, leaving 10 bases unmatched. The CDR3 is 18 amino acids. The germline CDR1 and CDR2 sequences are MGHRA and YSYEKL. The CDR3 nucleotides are TGCGCCAGCAGCCATGCCACCGGGACTAGCGGGAGTGCAGAGACCCAGTACTTC. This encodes CASSHATGTSGSAETQYF.

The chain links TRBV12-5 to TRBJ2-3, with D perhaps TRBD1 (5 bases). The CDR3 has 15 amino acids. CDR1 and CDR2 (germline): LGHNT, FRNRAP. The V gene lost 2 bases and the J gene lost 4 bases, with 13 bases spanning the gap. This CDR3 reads CASGLSPRASDTQYF. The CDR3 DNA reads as TGTGCTAGTGGTTTGTCCCCCAGGGCCTCAGATACGCAGTATTTT.

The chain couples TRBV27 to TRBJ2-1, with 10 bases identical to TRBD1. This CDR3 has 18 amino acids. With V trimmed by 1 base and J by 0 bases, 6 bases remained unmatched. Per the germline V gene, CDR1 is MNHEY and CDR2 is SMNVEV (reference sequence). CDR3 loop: CASSLWSGQGRSYNEQFF. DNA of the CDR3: TGTGCCAGCAGTTTATGGTCGGGACAGGGGCGCTCCTACAATGAGCAGTTCTTC.

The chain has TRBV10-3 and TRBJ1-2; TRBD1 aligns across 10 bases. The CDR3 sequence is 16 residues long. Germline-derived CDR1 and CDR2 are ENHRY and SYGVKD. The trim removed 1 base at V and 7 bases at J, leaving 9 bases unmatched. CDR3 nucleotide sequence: TGTGCCATCAGTGAGTTGATGTGGGACAGGGGCGGTGGCTACACCTTC. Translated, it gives CAISELMWDRGGGYTF.

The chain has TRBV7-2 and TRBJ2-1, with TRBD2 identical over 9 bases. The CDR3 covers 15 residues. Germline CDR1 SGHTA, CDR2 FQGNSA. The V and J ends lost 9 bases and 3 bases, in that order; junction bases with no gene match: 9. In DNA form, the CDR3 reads TGTGCCAGTACTCGAAGCGGGGGGTACTACAATGAGCAGTTCTTC. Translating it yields CASTRSGGYYNEQFF. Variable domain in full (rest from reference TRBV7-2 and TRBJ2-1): GAGVSQSPSNKVTEKGKDVELRCDPISGHTALYWYRQSLGQGLEFLIYFQGNSAPDKSGLPSDRFSAERTGGSVSTLTIQRTQQEDSAVYLCASTRSGGYYNEQFFGPGTRLTVL.

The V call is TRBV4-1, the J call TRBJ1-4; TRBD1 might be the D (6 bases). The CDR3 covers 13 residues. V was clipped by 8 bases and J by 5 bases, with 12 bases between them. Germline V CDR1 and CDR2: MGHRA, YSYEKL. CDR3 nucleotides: TGCGCCAGCCACAAAGGGGGAAATGAAAAACTGTTTTTT. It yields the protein CASHKGGNEKLFF.